The 3 T cell receptor beta chains presented below share a single source sample, sequenced in a study of CXCR3-negative and CXCR3-positive naive CD8 T cells. Study findings and constraints: More hydrophobic TRB CDR3s occurred in CXCR3-positive than in CXCR3-negative naive cells.

No antigen has been assigned to these receptors. In preparing the TRB cDNA libraries, 5' RACE with UMI labels was used. No DNA is given; TCRdb re-called the 5' RACE reads and lists each CDR3 protein once. The table lists over 95,000 distinct CDR3 sequences. Specimen: naive CXCR3+ CD8+ T cells from blood. Stated subset: CD45RO-CCR7+CD27+CD95- naive CD8+ T cells expressing CXCR3 (TNR3+). These receptors originate from a human donor in good health. Some clones in this sample may be carry-over from other donors' samples.

The chain carries TRBV28 and TRBJ2-5; the D call from TCRdb, TRBD2, cannot be confirmed without DNA. The CDR3 spans 16 residues. CDR1 is MDHEN and CDR2 is SYDVKM in the germline V gene. CDR3 sequence reads: CASSLFGLAGEETQYF.

The CDR3 is CASSQGFSEQYF. The chain has TRBV4-2 and TRBJ2-7. This CDR3 is built from 12 residues. Germline values: CDR1 LGHNA, CDR2 YNFKEQ.

CDR3 residues: CASTTPTESGELFF. The genes are TRBV11-2 and TRBJ2-2; TCRdb outputs TRBD2, but without DNA this stays unchecked. The CDR3 loop spans 14 amino acids. Germline CDR1 SGHAT, CDR2 FQNNGV.